This T cell receptor (beta chain) was documented in a study of T cells in localized non-small cell lung cancer. Sequenced by immunoSEQ multiplex PCR; TCRdb stores in-frame clones only, minus some. The data hold 65,000 to 90,000 clones, with 80% observed a single time. Germline CDR1 reads SEHNR; CDR2 reads FQNEAQ (reference sequence). Trimming took 7 bases from V and 0 from J; bases not matched to a gene: 9. This CDR3 is 17 amino acids long. The chain couples TRBV7-9 to TRBJ2-6, with TRBD1 identical over 7 bases. This material consisted of PBMCs, taken before any cancer treatment. The TCR originated in a man between 40 and 70 years old with stage II squamous cell lung carcinoma. The CDR3 DNA follows: TGTGCCAGCAATCCCGGGACAGTCCGCTCTGGGGCCAACGTCCTGACTTTC. Protein sequence: CASNPGTVRSGANVLTF. Variable domain in full (rest from reference TRBV7-9 and TRBJ2-6): DTGVSQNPRHKITKRGQNVTFRCDPISEHNRLYWYRQTLGQGPEFLTYFQNEAQLEKSRLLSDRFSAERPKGSFSTLEIQRTEQGDSAMYLCASNPGTVRSGANVLTFGAGSRLTVL.